These T cell receptor beta chains were read from a single sample in a study of T cell repertoires in cytomegalovirus infection. TCRdb ran MiXCR on the reads and lists one entry per CDR3 protein. The sample records around 320,000 distinct CDR3 sequences, around a tenth being singletons. The sequenced sample consisted of PBMCs. The receptors come from a human donor in good health (CMV status not recorded). Some clones in this sample may be carry-over from other donors' samples. Both conserved end residues are part of each CDR3. Each record gives: clone size, V gene, CDR3 protein. Expanded clones are given a class, and other clones once, few, many or no size at all.

>.|TRBV4-2
CASSQGLAGAPYEQYF
>few|TRBV10-3
CAISTGTDNYGYTF
>many|TRBV7-2
CASSTHRTSGGTYNEQFF
>.|TRBV19
CASSIPASSSAGETQYF
>many|TRBV6-1
CASSRTDGYFEPQHF
>few|TRBV23-1
CASSQEEETEAFF
>few|TRBV20-1
CSASTGVGTEAFF
>many|TRBV11-2
CASSGYSYEQYF
>many|TRBV7-2
CASSLLLAGGYSYNEQFF
>.|TRBV28
CASSSQGSHYGYTF